The sequence of this T cell receptor (beta chain) was determined in a study of cytomegalovirus exposure and HLA in healthy donors. PCR was performed using 60 Vbeta and 13 Jbeta primers. The repertoire was sequenced with immunoSEQ multiplex PCR; TCRdb's copy has only in-frame clones and lacks some. Of 150,000 to 200,000 clones in the sample, more than 80% were seen once. Germline loops: CDR1 SGHNT, CDR2 YYREEE (reference sequence). The V segment lost 4 bases and the J segment 2 bases; nucleotides outside the gene matches: 10. The CDR3 is 16 residues long. The genes are TRBV5-4 and TRBJ2-5; 8 bases align to TRBD2. The TCR originated in a male donor in good health and CMV-seronegative. Sequencing used PBMCs. CDR3 nucleotides: TGTGCCAGCAGCCCCTTGCCGACTAGCGCGCAAGAGACCCAGTACTTC. Amino acid sequence: CASSPLPTSAQETQYF. Looking up the rest from reference TRBV5-4 and TRBJ2-5 gives the full variable domain: ETGVTQSPTHLIKTRGQQVTLRCSSQSGHNTVSWYQQALGQGPQFIFQYYREEENGRGNFPPRFSGLQFPNYSSELNVNALELDDSALYLCASSPLPTSAQETQYFGPGTRLLVL.